This T cell receptor beta chain was profiled in a study of blood T cell repertoires in COVID-19. Overall study context: The United States, Italy and Spain provided the acute and convalescent COVID-19 samples. Sample material is recorded as cDNA or gDNA derived from T cells, B-cell-depleted T cells, or PBMCs.

V gave up 6 bases and J gave up 8 bases; unmatched junction bases: 8. The CDR3 totals 14 residues. Germline V gene lookup returns CDR1 MDHEN and CDR2 SYDVKM. Original analysis: Cell counts per sample came from amplifying reference gene primers. This table comes from immunoSEQ multiplex PCR, and its TCRdb copy is limited to in-frame clones, with some not included. V, J and clone size were drawn from that table, and D and trimming were deduced from the DNA. The sample records over 120,000 clones, 80% to 90% being singletons. The specimen sequenced was peripheral blood. The clonotype comes from a human donor with acute or convalescent COVID-19. The donor label of this sample is uncertain. The chain couples TRBV28 to TRBJ1-4; 8 positions agree with TRBD1. CDR3: CASSSGGFKEKLFF. CDR3 sequence (DNA): TGTGCCAGCAGCTCAGGGGGCTTTAAGGAAAAACTGTTTTTT.